This T cell receptor beta chain was identified in a study of CD8 T cells in Susac syndrome. cDNA came from roughly 0.53 to 1 ug RNA primed by random hexamers. Multiplex immunoSEQ PCR targeted 54 Vbeta and 13 Jbeta TCR beta segments. TCRdb re-analysed the immunoSEQ multiplex PCR reads in MiXCR, keeping a single row per CDR3 protein. The data hold around 130,000 distinct CDR3 sequences, with about 93% observed a single time. Sequencing of TCR beta was performed on blood CD8+ and CD4+ T cells. Negative magnetic isolation gave CD8+ and CD4+ cells; FACS enriched CD8+ TEMRA. V lost 1 base, J lost 8 bases, and 11 bases lay in between. The germline V gene has CDR1 GTSNPN and CDR2 SVGIG (reference sequence). The CDR3 loop spans 12 amino acids.

The chain combines TRBV30 with TRBJ1-2; D is ambiguous. This sequence originates from a human donor in good health. Sequencing was done on a sample of CD4+ T cells from PBMCs. The CDR3 sequence: CAWSGGLGGYTF. The CDR3 nucleotides read TGTGCCTGGAGTGGAGGTCTGGGGGGCTACACCTTC.